Below are 25 T cell receptor beta chains sequenced from a single sample in a study of cytomegalovirus exposure and HLA in healthy donors. Primers for the PCR totalled 60 Vbeta and 13 Jbeta. Repertoires were generated with immunoSEQ multiplex PCR, while TCRdb's copy carries only in-frame clones and drops some. Altogether approximately 100,000 clones are present, roughly three quarters being singletons, with the ten largest covering 3% to 4%. Sequenced: PBMCs. These TCRs come from a woman aged 40 to 49 in good health and CMV-seronegative.

This chain connects TRBV29-1 to TRBJ1-1; possible D gene TRBD1, 5 bases. CDR1 and CDR2 from the germline V gene are SQVTM and ANQGSEA. Trimming removed 6 bases at V and 2 bases at J, with 7 bases between. The CDR3 length is 11 residues. Written as DNA, the CDR3 is TGCAGCGTCCAGGGAAACACTGAAGCTTTCTTT. This encodes CSVQGNTEAFF.

The V and J genes are TRBV9 and TRBJ2-3, with unresolved D. The germline V gene encodes CDR1 SGDLS and CDR2 YYNGEE. This CDR3 has 12 amino acids. V was pared by 3 bases and J by 7 bases, with 9 bases between. The CDR3 loop is CASSAVLHTQYF. The CDR3 coding sequence is TGTGCCAGCAGCGCGGTACTCCATACGCAGTATTTT.

This clone showed up just once. The chain recombines TRBV4-1 with TRBJ1-2; 8 positions agree with TRBD1. Per the germline V gene, CDR1 is MGHRA and CDR2 is YSYEKL. The CDR3 extends over 18 amino acids. Trimming at V came to 1 base and at J to 4 bases, leaving 14 bases not matched to a gene. In DNA form, the CDR3 reads TGCGCCAGCAGCCAAGGAGGGATCAGACAGGGGCCCCTCTATGGCTACACCTTC. Protein sequence: CASSQGGIRQGPLYGYTF.

V gene TRBV5-4 combines with J gene TRBJ1-3; perhaps TRBD1 as D (5 bases). Germline V gene data show CDR1 as SGHNT and CDR2 as YYREEE (reference sequence). V was shortened by 0 bases and J by 0 bases, with 10 bases between the two germline ends. The CDR3 is 16 residues long. This CDR3 is CASSLGGASSGNTIYF. The CDR3 DNA reads TGTGCCAGCAGCTTGGGTGGGGCAAGCTCTGGAAACACCATATATTTT. Together with reference TRBV5-4 and TRBJ1-3, the CDR3 gives the full variable domain: ETGVTQSPTHLIKTRGQQVTLRCSSQSGHNTVSWYQQALGQGPQFIFQYYREEENGRGNFPPRFSGLQFPNYSSELNVNALELDDSALYLCASSLGGASSGNTIYFGEGSWLTVV.

This clone was counted only a few times. This sequence joins TRBV30 and TRBJ1-1; D possibly corresponds to TRBD1 (6 bases). The ends were cut back, 4 bases at V and 1 base at J, with 10 bases in the middle. Germline CDR1 is GTSNPN and CDR2 is SVGIG (reference sequence). This CDR3 is built from 13 residues. In DNA form, the CDR3 reads TGTGCCTGGAAAGGGGACAAGAACACTGAAGCTTTCTTT. Encoded protein: CAWKGDKNTEAFF. The full variable domain, with the rest looked up from reference TRBV30 and TRBJ1-1, is SQTIHQWPATLVQPVGSPLSLECTVEGTSNPNLYWYRQAAGRGLQLLFYSVGIGQISSEVPQNLSASRPQDRQFILSSKKLLLSDSGFYLCAWKGDKNTEAFFGQGTRLTVV.

This clone came up a few times. The germline gene is not matched at one end of the junction; a read error may be the cause. V is TRBV29-1 and J is TRBJ2-7, with D tentatively TRBD2 (6 bases). Germline loops: CDR1 SQVTM, CDR2 ANQGSEA. This CDR3 has 13 residues. The DNA for the CDR3 is TGCAGCGCTGAAGGACACGGGGGAGGCGAGCAGTACTTC. Its translation: CSAEGHGGGEQYF.

The chain combines TRBV29-1 with TRBJ2-5; 8 nucleotides line up with TRBD2. CDR1 is SQVTM and CDR2 is ANQGSEA in the germline V gene. The CDR3 spans 10 residues. The V gene end was trimmed by 7 bases and the J gene end by 9 bases; junction bases not matched to a gene: 4. CDR3 bases: TGCAGCGCGGGGGGGTCGTCCCAGTACTTC. It encodes CSAGGSSQYF.

This clone was counted only a few times. This CDR3 is CASTSQPDSVNEQFF. The CDR3 DNA sequence: TGTGCCAGCACCTCCCAACCGGATAGCGTTAATGAGCAGTTCTTC. The gene calls are TRBV28 and TRBJ2-1, with D tentatively TRBD2 (5 bases). The germline V gene has CDR1 MDHEN and CDR2 SYDVKM. CDR3 length: 15 residues. The V end was cut by 7 bases, the J end by 7 bases, with 20 bases between.

The chain links TRBV9 to TRBJ2-5; 7 nucleotides align to TRBD2. The CDR3 consists of 17 residues. The germline gives CDR1 SGDLS, CDR2 YYNGEE. Unmatched junction bases numbered 15, after V lost 4 bases and J lost 3 bases. CDR3 bases: TGTGCCAGCAGCCCCCGGCTAGCGGACCTCCCTGAAGAGACCCAGTACTTC. It yields the protein CASSPRLADLPEETQYF. Variable domain in full (rest from reference TRBV9 and TRBJ2-5): DSGVTQTPKHLITATGQRVTLRCSPRSGDLSVYWYQQSLDQGLQFLIQYYNGEERAKGNILERFSAQQFPDLHSELNLSSLELGDSALYFCASSPRLADLPEETQYFGPGTRLLVL.

The chain links TRBV18 to TRBJ1-1; weak D call: TRBD1 (5 bases). Per germline, CDR1 KGHSH and CDR2 LQKENI. The CDR3 consists of 13 residues. Trimming took 3 bases from V and 7 from J, leaving 12 bases between them. CDR3 DNA: TGTGCCAGCTCACCGGGAGGGGTTGGTGAAGCTTTCTTT. Its translation: CASSPGGVGEAFF.

This clone occurred a few times. The chain has TRBV5-6 and TRBJ1-4, with D perhaps TRBD1 (6 bases). Germline V lookup: CDR1 SGHDT, CDR2 YYEEEE. The CDR3 loop spans 14 amino acids. Trimming stripped 3 bases from V and 4 bases from J, with 10 bases between. The CDR3 DNA sequence: TGTGCCAGCAGCTCGGGCAGGGGTAATGAAAAACTGTTTTTT. This translates into CASSSGRGNEKLFF.

V is TRBV5-1 and J is TRBJ2-1; D is perhaps TRBD1 (5 bases). Germline V CDR1 and CDR2: SGHRS, YFSETQ. The CDR3 loop spans 13 amino acids. Trimming shortened V by 4 bases and J by 4 bases, and 9 bases separated the two germline ends. CDR3 DNA sequence: TGCGCCAGCAGCCAGGGCCAGTACAATGAGCAGTTCTTC. Its translation is CASSQGQYNEQFF.

This clone was seen only once. Here the CDR3 DNA reads TGTGCCAGCACTGCGTCCTACAATGAGCAGTTCTTC. Translated: CASTASYNEQFF. This rearrangement joins TRBV6-6 to TRBJ2-1; D not resolved. This CDR3 is built from 12 residues. Trimming pared 7 bases from V and 1 base from J, leaving 5 bases between. Germline CDR1 and CDR2: MNHNY and SVGAGI (reference sequence).

Regarding this clone: Compared with germline, one end of the junction differs, possibly owing to a read error. The chain joins TRBV6-9 to TRBJ2-7; 7 positions match TRBD1. This CDR3 region has 11 residues. The V gene's germline CDR1 is MNHGY and CDR2 SVAAGI. This chain's CDR3 is CASCPESHRGF. The DNA of the CDR3 is TGTGCCAGCTGCCCGGAGAGTCACAGGGGTTTC.

This clone was picked up one time. The chain uses TRBV6-4 and TRBJ1-5; a possible D gene is TRBD1 (6 bases). Germline CDR1 and CDR2: MRHNA and SNTAGT. This CDR3 contains 15 residues. V gave up 4 bases and J gave up 6 bases, with 16 bases separating them. DNA of the CDR3: TGTGCCAGCAGTGCGATGGGGGGGGCCGGTCAGCCCCAGCATTTT. Translating gives CASSAMGGAGQPQHF.

V and J are TRBV13 and TRBJ2-5, with D uncertain. Germline V lookup: CDR1 PRHDT, CDR2 FYEKMQ (reference sequence). V was trimmed by 2 bases and J by 2 bases, leaving 9 bases between them. The CDR3 spans 14 residues. The CDR3 reads CASSLIGRQETQYF. The CDR3, as DNA: TGTGCCAGCAGCTTAATCGGCAGGCAAGAGACCCAGTACTTC.

A few counts support this clone. The chain couples TRBV5-1 to TRBJ2-5; D unclear. CDR1 and CDR2 (germline): SGHRS, YFSETQ. The CDR3 loop spans 11 amino acids. Between the trimmed V and J ends, which lost 4 bases and 2 bases, there was a span of 3 bases. The CDR3 coding sequence is TGCGCCAGCAGCCTTCAAGAGACCCAGTACTTC. Protein sequence: CASSLQETQYF.

Concerning this clone: Other DNA sequences in the same sample also yield this CDR3. The chain carries TRBV9 and TRBJ1-1; 8 nucleotides match TRBD1. Unmatched junction bases numbered 5, after V lost 2 bases and J lost 2 bases. Looked up from germline, CDR1 is SGDLS and CDR2 is YYNGEE. This CDR3 comprises 15 residues. The CDR3 protein is CASSVSGTGNTEAFF. In DNA, the CDR3 is TGTGCCAGCAGCGTTTCCGGGACAGGCAACACTGAAGCTTTCTTT.

As concerns this clone: A junction boundary mismatches the germline segment, possibly from a read error. The chain's CDR3 is CASSGQGQPQNF. In nucleotides, the CDR3 is TGTGCCAGCAGCGGACAGGGTCAGCCCCAGAATTTT. The V and J genes are TRBV27 and TRBJ1-5; 8 bases are shared with TRBD1. Germline V gene sequence: CDR1 MNHEY, CDR2 SMNVEV (reference sequence). The CDR3 consists of 12 residues.

This chain uses TRBV6-1 with TRBJ1-1; D not certain. Trimming left V 5 bases short and J 7 bases short, with 11 bases between. Germline CDR1 and CDR2: MNHNS and SASEGT. This CDR3 has 12 residues. CDR3 in DNA: TGTGCCAGCAGTCCGGGAGTGTTTGAAGCTTTCTTT. It specifies CASSPGVFEAFF.

This chain joins TRBV13 and TRBJ2-3; the D gene is possibly TRBD2 (6 bases). Germline assignment: CDR1 PRHDT and CDR2 FYEKMQ (reference sequence). This CDR3 has 15 residues. V gave up 3 bases and J gave up 0 bases, with 10 bases separating them. The CDR3 protein is CASSLGEASTDTQYF. In DNA, the CDR3 is TGTGCCAGCAGCTTGGGGGAGGCAAGCACAGATACGCAGTATTTT.

The chain joins TRBV7-9 to TRBJ1-1; D remains unclear. V was pared by 11 bases and J by 0 bases, with 13 bases between. Looked up from germline, CDR1 is SEHNR and CDR2 is FQNEAQ (reference sequence). The CDR3 has 13 amino acids. In nucleotides, the CDR3 is TGTGCCTACGAGGAGGGAATGAACACTGAAGCTTTCTTT. It specifies CAYEEGMNTEAFF.

This clone was detected once. This sequence joins TRBV6-1 and TRBJ1-5; D ambiguous. CDR1 and CDR2 from the germline V gene are MNHNS and SASEGT. Trimming removed 8 bases from V and 0 bases from J, with 11 bases in between. CDR3 size: 14 residues. CDR3 residues: CASEGRYSNQPQHF. CDR3 nucleotides: TGTGCCAGCGAGGGTCGGTATAGCAATCAGCCCCAGCATTTT.

This clone showed up just a few times. The chain has TRBV4-2 and TRBJ2-1; 8 bases agree with TRBD2. V lost 0 bases to trimming and J lost 9 bases; unmatched junction nucleotides: 7. From germline, CDR1 is LGHNA and CDR2 YNFKEQ. The CDR3 extends over 15 amino acids. The DNA for the CDR3 is TGTGCCAGCAGCCAAGAAGGAATAGCGGGGACTGAGCAGTTCTTC. It codes for CASSQEGIAGTEQFF.

In this sample, this clone turned up a few times. The genes are TRBV19 and TRBJ2-2; D ambiguous. From germline, CDR1 is LNHDA and CDR2 SQIVND (reference sequence). Between the trimmed V and J ends, which lost 4 bases and 6 bases, there was a span of 6 bases. The CDR3 is 12 residues long. The chain's CDR3 is CASSSASGELFF. CDR3 nucleotides: TGTGCCAGTAGTAGCGCCTCCGGGGAGCTGTTTTTT.